This is a list of T cell receptor beta chains from one sample in a study of OX40 agonist ivuxolimab in advanced cancers. Method: immunoSEQ multiplex PCR; TCRdb's copy keeps in-frame clones and lacks some. This table holds 52,000 or so clones, approximately 91% found once. Sample: CD4+ or CD8+ T cells sorted from blood, taken in a trial of the OX40 agonist ivuxolimab. These receptors originate from an adult with an advanced solid tumor such as melanoma, head and neck, liver or kidney cancer. Each CDR3 is given with its conserved first and last residue. The order of the fields is J gene, V gene, clone size, D gene, CDR3 DNA, CDR3 protein. D genes are given only for firm matches. Not all rows give a size; the values are once, few, many and, for expanded clones, a class.

J: TRBJ1-1; V: TRBV9; size: once; D: -; DNA: TGTGCCAGCAGCGTATTGGGAGCGATATCTGAAGCTTTCTTT; CDR3: CASSVLGAISEAFF
J: TRBJ2-2; V: TRBV19; size: -; D: TRBD2; DNA: TGTGCCAGTAGTACGGGAGGTGGAACCGGGGAGCTGTTTTTT; CDR3: CASSTGGGTGELFF
J: TRBJ2-7; V: TRBV19; size: few; D: TRBD1; DNA: TGTGCCAGTAGTATCGGGACAGGGCCCTACGAGCAGTACTTC; CDR3: CASSIGTGPYEQYF
J: TRBJ1-1; V: TRBV6-5; size: -; D: TRBD1; DNA: TGTGCCAGCAGACAGGGGGGTCCGAACACTGAAGCTTTCTTT; CDR3: CASRQGGPNTEAFF
J: TRBJ2-2; V: TRBV5-6; size: -; D: -; DNA: TGTGCCAGCAGCTGGGGCTATAACACCGGGGAGCTGTTTTTT; CDR3: CASSWGYNTGELFF
J: TRBJ2-1; V: TRBV2; size: -; D: TRBD2; DNA: TGTGCCAGCAGTGAGCGGGGGTTCAGTGAGCAGTTCTTC; CDR3: CASSERGFSEQFF
J: TRBJ2-3; V: TRBV6-6; size: -; D: -; DNA: TGTGCCAGCAGTTGGGGATTCTCGGATACGCAGTATTTT; CDR3: CASSWGFSDTQYF
J: TRBJ1-1; V: TRBV5-1; size: -; D: -; DNA: TGCGCCAGCAGCTTGTCGCAGGGTTCAGTGGCTGAAGCTTTCTTT; CDR3: CASSLSQGSVAEAFF
J: TRBJ2-2; V: TRBV5-1; size: -; D: TRBD1; DNA: TGCGCCAGCAGCAAGGGACAGGGGGCTGCGGGGGCGAACACCGGGGAGCTGTTTTTT; CDR3: CASSKGQGAAGANTGELFF
J: TRBJ2-7; V: TRBV14; size: -; D: -; DNA: TGTGCCAGCAGCCAAGATTTGGTTACCTACGAGCAGTACTTC; CDR3: CASSQDLVTYEQYF
J: TRBJ1-6; V: TRBV18; size: -; D: TRBD1; DNA: TGTGCCAGCTCACCGGAGGACAGGGAAGGAAATTCACCCCTCCACTTT; CDR3: CASSPEDREGNSPLHF
J: TRBJ2-7; V: TRBV7-9; size: -; D: TRBD1; DNA: TGTGCCAGCAGCCGGGACAGGGAAAGAGAGGACGAGCAGTACTTC; CDR3: CASSRDREREDEQYF
J: TRBJ1-1; V: TRBV7-8; size: -; D: -; DNA: TGTGCCAGCAGCTTAGCGATAGGGGGAGAGAAAGCTTTCTTT; CDR3: CASSLAIGGEKAFF
J: TRBJ1-1; V: TRBV29-1; size: -; D: -; DNA: TGCAGCGTTTTTGGTAGGGGCGATACTGAAGCTTTCTTT; CDR3: CSVFGRGDTEAFF
J: TRBJ2-1; V: TRBV19; size: -; D: -; DNA: TGTGCCAGTAGTTTTTACGGAGAAGCACAGTTCTTC; CDR3: CASSFYGEAQFF
J: TRBJ2-6; V: TRBV7-6; size: -; D: -; DNA: TGTGCCAGCAGCACCTACTCCCGGGACTTCTCTGGGGCCAACGTCCTGACTTTC; CDR3: CASSTYSRDFSGANVLTF
J: TRBJ2-5; V: TRBV10-1; size: -; D: -; DNA: TGCGCCAGCAGCAGTCCAACGGATGGGGGAGAGACCCAGTACTTC; CDR3: CASSSPTDGGETQYF
J: TRBJ2-3; V: TRBV4-3; size: -; D: TRBD2; DNA: TGCGCCAGCAGCCAACTAACCCACAGCGGGAGGGTGGCAGATACGCAGTATTTT; CDR3: CASSQLTHSGRVADTQYF
J: TRBJ1-1; V: TRBV4-1; size: -; D: -; DNA: TGCGCCAGCAGCCGAACAGGGACTGAAGCTTTCTTT; CDR3: CASSRTGTEAFF
J: TRBJ2-1; V: TRBV7-2; size: -; D: TRBD2; DNA: TGTGCCAGCAGCTCCCCGACTAGCGGGAGGGCATACTACAATGAGCAGTTCTTC; CDR3: CASSSPTSGRAYYNEQFF
J: TRBJ2-7; V: TRBV29-1; size: -; D: -; DNA: TGCAGCGCTGCCTTCGAGACTAGCTCCTACGAGCAGTACTTC; CDR3: CSAAFETSSYEQYF
J: TRBJ2-3; V: TRBV9; size: -; D: TRBD2; DNA: TGTGCCAGCAGCGTTAACGGACTAGCGGGAGTCACAGATACGCAGTATTTT; CDR3: CASSVNGLAGVTDTQYF
J: TRBJ2-3; V: TRBV5-1; size: -; D: TRBD2; DNA: TGCGCCAGCAGCTCTCCATCCGGGACAGGGATACTAGCGGGAGGTAGAGATACGCAGTATTTT; CDR3: CASSSPSGTGILAGGRDTQYF